The 10 T cell receptor beta chains given below trace back to one sample, sequenced in a study of blood T cell repertoires in COVID-19. Clones were sequenced by immunoSEQ multiplex PCR, and TCRdb holds only the in-frame ones, with some missing. The sample consists of hundreds of thousands of clones, 70% to 90% of them appearing once. The sample was PBMCs or T cells enriched from blood (not recorded which). The origin of the receptors is a woman aged 18-30 years who had been exposed to COVID-19.

This chain links TRBV6-5 with TRBJ2-7; 7 bases align to TRBD2. J gave up 2 bases and V 8 bases, and 9 bases lay outside the gene matches. CDR1 and CDR2 (germline): MNHEY, SVGAGI. This CDR3 is 14 amino acids long. The CDR3 DNA reads as TGTGCCAGCGTGACAAATGGGGGGGCCTACGAGCAGTACTTC. Its protein is CASVTNGGAYEQYF.

The chain is built from TRBV7-9 and TRBJ2-1; TRBD2 matches 15 bases. V was pared by 10 bases and J by 1 base, with 8 bases of the junction left unmatched. The CDR3 totals 17 residues. The germline gives CDR1 SEHNR, CDR2 FQNEAQ (reference sequence). The CDR3 loop reads CATRTSGRAGSYNEQFF. CDR3 nucleotide sequence: TGTGCCACCAGGACTAGCGGGAGGGCCGGGTCCTACAATGAGCAGTTCTTC. Filled out from reference TRBV7-9 and TRBJ2-1, the complete variable domain reads DTGVSQNPRHKITKRGQNVTFRCDPISEHNRLYWYRQTLGQGPEFLTYFQNEAQLEKSRLLSDRFSAERPKGSFSTLEIQRTEQGDSAMYLCATRTSGRAGSYNEQFFGPGTRLTVL.

The V call is TRBV18, the J call TRBJ1-5; no clear D gene. Germline V gives CDR1 KGHSH, CDR2 LQKENI. There are 14 residues in the CDR3. V lost 3 bases and J lost 0, with 6 bases in between. The CDR3 sequence: CASSPTASNQPQHF. The CDR3 DNA follows: TGTGCCAGCTCACCTACAGCTAGCAATCAGCCCCAGCATTTT.

J is TRBJ1-5 and V is TRBV4-3; no firm D call. V was clipped by 0 bases and J by 6 bases, with 9 bases between them. The germline V gene encodes CDR1 LGHNA and CDR2 YSLEER. The CDR3 consists of 14 residues. As DNA, the CDR3 is TGCGCCAGCAGCCAAGATGTCATGGCTCAGCCCCAGCATTTT. Its translation: CASSQDVMAQPQHF.

The chain links TRBV9 to TRBJ2-1; the D gene is possibly TRBD2 (5 bases). This CDR3 has 17 residues. The V and J ends lost 4 bases and 1 base respectively, with 18 bases between them. Germline-derived CDR1 and CDR2 are SGDLS and YYNGEE. CDR3 nucleotide sequence: TGTGCCAGCAGCCCCCCCCAAGGGAGAAATTCCTACAATGAGCAGTTCTTC. Its protein product is CASSPPQGRNSYNEQFF.

The genes are TRBV2 and TRBJ2-2; D perhaps matches TRBD2 (6 bases). This CDR3 spans 15 amino acids. With 5 bases removed from V and 4 bases from J, the gap between germline ends came to 14 bases. Germline CDR1 SNHLY, CDR2 FYNNEI. Here the CDR3 reads CASSLWGESTGELFF. The CDR3 DNA follows: TGTGCCAGCAGTTTGTGGGGGGAGAGCACCGGGGAGCTGTTTTTT.

This chain connects TRBV24-1 to TRBJ2-2; 8 nucleotides agree with TRBD2. The CDR3 consists of 14 residues. V was pared by 12 bases and J by 6 bases, with 11 bases of the junction left unmatched. Per the germline V gene, CDR1 is KGHDR and CDR2 is SFDVKD. The CDR3 DNA sequence: TGTGCCCCCGGGGGGGAGAGAGCGGCCGGGGAGCTGTTTTTT. Amino acids: CAPGGERAAGELFF.

The V and J genes are TRBV6-4 and TRBJ2-3; 7 bases match TRBD2. The V and J ends lost 3 bases and 2 bases, in that order; junction bases with no gene match: 11. The CDR3 consists of 17 residues. Germline V gene sequence: CDR1 MRHNA, CDR2 SNTAGT. The CDR3 nucleotides read TGTGCCAGCAGTGAGGGACTACACATAGTACCCACAGATACGCAGTATTTT. Its translation: CASSEGLHIVPTDTQYF.

The gene calls are TRBV2 and TRBJ2-7; 10 bases are a match to TRBD2. J was trimmed by 5 bases and V by 7 bases; bases with no gene match: 8. The length of the CDR3 is 14 residues. Per germline, CDR1 SNHLY and CDR2 FYNNEI. CDR3 residues: CASNKGLAGDEQYF. In nucleotides, the CDR3 is TGTGCCAGCAACAAAGGTCTAGCGGGAGACGAGCAGTACTTC.

V usage is TRBV3-1 (or the pseudogene TRBV3-2) and J usage is TRBJ2-7; TRBD2 aligns across 10 bases. The ends lost 1 base at V and 3 bases at J; junction bases unmatched: 6. CDR3 size: 16 residues. Germline values: CDR1 LGHDT, CDR2 YNNKEL (reference sequence). The CDR3 DNA is TGTGCCAGCAGCCAAGGACTAGCGGGTGCTAGCTACGAGCAGTACTTC. This encodes CASSQGLAGASYEQYF.